The source of this T cell receptor beta chain is a study of blood T cells in healthy people across ages. In regard to this clonotype: Its target is unknown.

Together with a sample-barcoded 5' primer, a J-beta primer mix was included in a second PCR lasting about 7 to 12 cycles. Template switching added a 12-random-nucleotide identifier to every cDNA molecule. TCRdb called the 5' RACE reads again in MiXCR, with one record for every CDR3 protein. In the table there are approximately 1,000,000 distinct CDR3 sequences, 35% to 45% of which are singletons. This CDR3 spans 13 amino acids. The germline V gene has CDR1 SEHNR and CDR2 FQNEAQ (reference sequence). V gave up 4 bases and J gave up 4 bases, with 9 bases separating them. There were at least 5 micrograms of total RNA extracted from every sample. Study-wide results and caveats: It was held that the diversity estimates obtained from one million T cells were underestimates. The recorded TCR beta diversity per million T cells decreased in a roughly linear manner with age.

The specimen sequenced was blood. This TCR came from a man aged 18 to 29 in good health. The rearrangement uses TRBV7-9 and TRBJ2-3; D is possibly TRBD1 or TRBD2 (5 bases each). CDR3 DNA: TGTGCCAGCAGCTCACTGGGGGCAGATACGCAGTATTTT. It codes for CASSSLGADTQYF.